This record looks at one TCR beta chain sequence and its context. This clonotype is described as medium-sized (0.01 to 0.1%). It has no known antigen specificity. Per-nucleotide qualities are absent, and no much larger clonotype sits a single base away. The V end loses 1 base and the J end loses 10 bases, and a stretch of 11 bases separates them. The CDR1 and CDR2 encoded by the germline V gene are SGHVS and FNYEAQ. The cysteine opens and the phenylalanine closes a CDR3 of 13 amino acids. This entry keeps only the CDR3 DNA: 39 bases, framed from base 1. This sample is part of a study. TCRdb records Illumina MiSeq as the sequencer. TCRdb ran its own pipeline on the public reads, namely fastp trimming at Q25 and MiXCR clone calling, and kept in-frame beta chains. Rows with one shared CDR3 protein collapse into an entry with the most common genes and DNA. This sample holds fewer than 5,500 distinct CDR3 sequences; 9.5% were observed only once. Jointly, the top ten make up around 33% of the sample.

The rearrangement joined TRBV7-6 to TRBJ2-1, with the D gene not clear enough to name. The clonotype comes from a human donor with rheumatoid arthritis. The sequenced sample consisted of CD4+ T cells from peripheral blood. The sequenced DNA is TGTGCCAGCAGCTTAGGCCAGCTAGGGGAGCAGTTCTTC. It translates as CASSLGQLGEQFF. Extended through the reference TRBV7-6 and TRBJ2-1 proteins, this CDR3 yields the full variable domain: GAGVSQSPRYKVTKRGQDVALRCDPISGHVSLYWYRQALGQGPEFLTYFNYEAQQDKSGLPNDRFSAERPEGSISTLTIQRTEQRDSAMYRCASSLGQLGEQFFGPGTRLTVL.